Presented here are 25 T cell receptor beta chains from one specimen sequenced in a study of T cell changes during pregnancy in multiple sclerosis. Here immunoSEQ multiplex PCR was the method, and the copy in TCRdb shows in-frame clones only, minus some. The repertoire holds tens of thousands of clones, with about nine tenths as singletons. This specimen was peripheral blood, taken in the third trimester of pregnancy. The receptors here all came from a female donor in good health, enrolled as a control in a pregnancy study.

CDR3 protein: CASSSADSGTGSSSSYEQYF. CDR3 DNA sequence: TGCGCCAGCAGCTCGGCTGACTCCGGGACAGGGAGTTCTAGCTCCTACGAGCAGTACTTC. V and J are TRBV5-1 and TRBJ2-7; TRBD1 agrees at 9 bases. The germline gives CDR1 SGHRS, CDR2 YFSETQ. V trimming: 3 bases; J trimming: 0 bases; junction bases outside the gene matches: 19. This CDR3 has 20 residues.

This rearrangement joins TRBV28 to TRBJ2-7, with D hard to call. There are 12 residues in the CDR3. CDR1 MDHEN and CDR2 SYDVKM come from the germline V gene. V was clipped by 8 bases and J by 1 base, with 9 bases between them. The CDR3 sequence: CASEQRSYEQYF. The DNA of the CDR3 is TGTGCCAGCGAGCAGAGGTCCTACGAGCAGTACTTC.

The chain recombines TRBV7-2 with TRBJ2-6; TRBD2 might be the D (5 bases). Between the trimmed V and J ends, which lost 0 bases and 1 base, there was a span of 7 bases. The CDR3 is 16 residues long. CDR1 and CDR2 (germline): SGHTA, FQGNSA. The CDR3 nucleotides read TGTGCCAGCAGCTTAGCGGGAGTATCTGGGGCCAACGTCCTGACTTTC. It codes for CASSLAGVSGANVLTF.

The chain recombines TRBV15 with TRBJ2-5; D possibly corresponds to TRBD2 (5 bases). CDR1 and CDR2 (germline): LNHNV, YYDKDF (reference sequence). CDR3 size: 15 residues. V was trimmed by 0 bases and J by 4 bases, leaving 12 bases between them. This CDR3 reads CATSRDLRVGETQYF. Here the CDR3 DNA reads TGTGCCACCAGCAGAGATTTGAGGGTAGGAGAGACCCAGTACTTC.

The DNA of the CDR3 is TGTGCCAGCAGCTCTAGCGACACGCAGTATTTT. Protein product: CASSSSDTQYF. The rearrangement uses TRBV9 and TRBJ2-3; maybe TRBD2 (6 bases). Germline V gene sequence: CDR1 SGDLS, CDR2 YYNGEE. The ends were cut back, 4 bases at V and 9 bases at J, with 9 bases in the middle. This CDR3 is built from 11 residues.

The CDR3 nucleotides are TGTGCCAGCAGTTCGACAGGGGCTGAAAAACTGTTTTTT. It specifies CASSSTGAEKLFF. This chain uses TRBV6-6 with TRBJ1-4; 8 nucleotides match TRBD1. CDR3 length: 13 residues. Germline loops: CDR1 MNHNY, CDR2 SVGAGI (reference sequence). V trimming: 4 bases; J trimming: 7 bases; junction bases outside the gene matches: 2.

Written as DNA, the CDR3 is TGTGCCAGCAGCTCGGAGTTGAACACTGAAGCTTTCTTT. Translation: CASSSELNTEAFF. V and J are TRBV11-3 and TRBJ1-1; D call uncertain. V lost 4 bases and J lost 0, with 6 bases in between. Germline V lookup: CDR1 SGHNT, CDR2 YENEEA. The CDR3 consists of 13 residues.

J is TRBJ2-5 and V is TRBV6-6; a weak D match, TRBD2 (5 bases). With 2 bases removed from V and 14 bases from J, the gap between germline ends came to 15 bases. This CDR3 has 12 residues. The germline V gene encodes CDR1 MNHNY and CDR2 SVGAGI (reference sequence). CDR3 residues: CASSYDRTPDYF. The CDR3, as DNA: TGTGCCAGCAGTTACGACCGGACTCCCGACTACTTC.

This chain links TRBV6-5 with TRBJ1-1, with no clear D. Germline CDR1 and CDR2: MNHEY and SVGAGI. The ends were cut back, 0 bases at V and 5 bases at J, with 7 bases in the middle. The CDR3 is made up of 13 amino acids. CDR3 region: CASSYSSQTEAFF. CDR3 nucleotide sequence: TGTGCCAGCAGTTACTCGTCCCAGACTGAAGCTTTCTTT.

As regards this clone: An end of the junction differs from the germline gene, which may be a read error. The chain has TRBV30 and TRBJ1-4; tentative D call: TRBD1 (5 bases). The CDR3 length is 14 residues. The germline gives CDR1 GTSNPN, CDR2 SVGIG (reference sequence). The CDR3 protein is CVWGAGGANEKLFF. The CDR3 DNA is TGTGTCTGGGGTGCGGGAGGGGCCAATGAAAAACTGTTTTTT. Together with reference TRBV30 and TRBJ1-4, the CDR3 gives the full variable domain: SQTIHQWPATLVQPVGSPLSLECTVEGTSNPNLYWYRQAAGRGLQLLFYSVGIGQISSEVPQNLSASRPQDRQFILSSKKLLLSDSGFYLCVWGAGGANEKLFFGSGTQLSVL.

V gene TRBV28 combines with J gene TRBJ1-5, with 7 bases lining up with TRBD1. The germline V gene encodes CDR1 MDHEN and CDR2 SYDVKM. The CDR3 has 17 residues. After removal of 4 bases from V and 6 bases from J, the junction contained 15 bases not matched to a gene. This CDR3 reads CASSSGMTGLRRQPQHF. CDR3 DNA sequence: TGTGCCAGCAGTTCCGGAATGACAGGGTTAAGGCGTCAGCCCCAGCATTTT. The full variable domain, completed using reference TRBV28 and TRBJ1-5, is DVKVTQSSRYLVKRTGEKVFLECVQDMDHENMFWYRQDPGLGLRLIYFSYDVKMKEKGDIPEGYSVSREKKERFSLILESASTNQTSMYLCASSSGMTGLRRQPQHFGDGTRLSIL.

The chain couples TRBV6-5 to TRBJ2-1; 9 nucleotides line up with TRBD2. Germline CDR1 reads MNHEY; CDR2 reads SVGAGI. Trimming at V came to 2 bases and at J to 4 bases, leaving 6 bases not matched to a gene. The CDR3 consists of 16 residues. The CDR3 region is CASSYDASGVYNEQFF. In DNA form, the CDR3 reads TGTGCCAGCAGTTACGACGCTAGCGGGGTTTACAATGAGCAGTTCTTC.

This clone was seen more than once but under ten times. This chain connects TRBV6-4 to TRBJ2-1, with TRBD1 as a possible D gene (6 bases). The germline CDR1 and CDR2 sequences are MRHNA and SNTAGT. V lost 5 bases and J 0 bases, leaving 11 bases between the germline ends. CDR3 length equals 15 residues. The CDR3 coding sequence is TGTGCCAGCAGTTCCGGGACAAGCTCCTACAATGAGCAGTTCTTC. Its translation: CASSSGTSSYNEQFF.

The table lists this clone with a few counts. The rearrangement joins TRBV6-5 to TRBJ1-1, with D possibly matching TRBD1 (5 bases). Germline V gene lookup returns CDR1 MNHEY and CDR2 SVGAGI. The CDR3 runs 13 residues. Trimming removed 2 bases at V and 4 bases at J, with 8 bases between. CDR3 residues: CASSYSQGTEAFF. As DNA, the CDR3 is TGTGCCAGCAGTTACAGTCAGGGCACTGAAGCTTTCTTT.

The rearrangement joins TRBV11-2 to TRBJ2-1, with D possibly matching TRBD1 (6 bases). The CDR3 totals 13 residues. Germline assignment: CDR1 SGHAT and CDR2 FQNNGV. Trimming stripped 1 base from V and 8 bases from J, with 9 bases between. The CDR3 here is CASSLGRGDEQFF. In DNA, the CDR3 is TGTGCCAGCAGCTTAGGCAGGGGAGATGAGCAGTTCTTC.

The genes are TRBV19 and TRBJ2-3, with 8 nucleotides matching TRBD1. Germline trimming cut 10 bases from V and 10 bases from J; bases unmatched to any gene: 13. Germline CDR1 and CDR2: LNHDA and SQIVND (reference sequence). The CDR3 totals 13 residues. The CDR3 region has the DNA TGTGCCACGCGTGGACAGGGTCCCAATTCGCAGTATTTT. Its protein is CATRGQGPNSQYF.

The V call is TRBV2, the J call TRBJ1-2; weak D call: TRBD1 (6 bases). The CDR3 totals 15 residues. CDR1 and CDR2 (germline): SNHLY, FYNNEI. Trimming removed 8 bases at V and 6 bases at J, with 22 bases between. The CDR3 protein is CASLWETGGMDGYTF. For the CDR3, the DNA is TGTGCCAGCTTATGGGAGACAGGTGGGATGGATGGCTACACCTTC.

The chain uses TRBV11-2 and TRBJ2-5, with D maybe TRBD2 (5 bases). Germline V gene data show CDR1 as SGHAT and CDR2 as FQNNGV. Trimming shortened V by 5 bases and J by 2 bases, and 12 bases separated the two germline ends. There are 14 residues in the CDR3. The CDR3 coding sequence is TGTGCCAGCAGCCCCGGACGGGAACAAGAGACCCAGTACTTC. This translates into CASSPGREQETQYF. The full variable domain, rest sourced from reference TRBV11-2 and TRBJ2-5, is EAGVAQSPRYKIIEKRQSVAFWCNPISGHATLYWYQQILGQGPKLLIQFQNNGVVDDSQLPKDRFSAERLKGVDSTLKIQPAKLEDSAVYLCASSPGREQETQYFGPGTRLLVL.

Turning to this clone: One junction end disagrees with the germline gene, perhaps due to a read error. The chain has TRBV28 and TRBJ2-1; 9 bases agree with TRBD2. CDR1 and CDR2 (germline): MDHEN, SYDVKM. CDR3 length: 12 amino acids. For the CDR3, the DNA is TGTGCCACAAATAGCGGGAGTTATGCCCAGGTCTTC. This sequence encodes CATNSGSYAQVF.

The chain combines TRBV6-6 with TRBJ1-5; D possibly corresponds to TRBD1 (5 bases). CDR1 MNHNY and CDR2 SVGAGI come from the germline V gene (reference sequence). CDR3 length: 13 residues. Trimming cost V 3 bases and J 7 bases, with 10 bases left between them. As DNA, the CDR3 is TGTGCCAGCAGTTATCAGGGTGACCAGCCCCAGCATTTT. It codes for CASSYQGDQPQHF.

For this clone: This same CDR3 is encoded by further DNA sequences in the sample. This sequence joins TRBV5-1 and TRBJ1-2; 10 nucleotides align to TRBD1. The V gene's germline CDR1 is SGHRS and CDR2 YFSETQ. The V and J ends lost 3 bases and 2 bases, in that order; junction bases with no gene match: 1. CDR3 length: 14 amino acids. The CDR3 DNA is TGCGCCAGCAGCTCGGGACAGGGGAACTATGGCTACACCTTC. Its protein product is CASSSGQGNYGYTF. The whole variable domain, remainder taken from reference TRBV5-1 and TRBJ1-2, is KAGVTQTPRYLIKTRGQQVTLSCSPISGHRSVSWYQQTPGQGLQFLFEYFSETQRNKGNFPGRFSGRQFSNSRSEMNVSTLELGDSALYLCASSSGQGNYGYTFGSGTRLTVV.

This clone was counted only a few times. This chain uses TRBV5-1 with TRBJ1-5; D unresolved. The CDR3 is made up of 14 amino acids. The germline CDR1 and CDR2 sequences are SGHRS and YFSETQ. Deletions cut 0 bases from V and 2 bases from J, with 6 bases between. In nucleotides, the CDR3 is TGCGCCAGCAGCTTGGTGCCGGGCAATCAGCCCCAGCATTTT. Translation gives CASSLVPGNQPQHF.

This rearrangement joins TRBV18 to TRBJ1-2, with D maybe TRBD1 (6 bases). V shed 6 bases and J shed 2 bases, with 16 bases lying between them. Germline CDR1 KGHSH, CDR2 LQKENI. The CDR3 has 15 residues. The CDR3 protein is CASSFRTDPNYGYTF. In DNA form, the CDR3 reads TGTGCCAGCTCGTTCCGGACAGACCCAAACTATGGCTACACCTTC.

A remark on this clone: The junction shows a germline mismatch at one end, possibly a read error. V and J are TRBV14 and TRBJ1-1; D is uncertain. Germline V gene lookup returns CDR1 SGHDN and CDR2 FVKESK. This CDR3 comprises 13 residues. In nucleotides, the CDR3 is TGTGCCAGCACCCAACCGCCAGTAAGGAGGGCTTTCTTT. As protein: CASTQPPVRRAFF.

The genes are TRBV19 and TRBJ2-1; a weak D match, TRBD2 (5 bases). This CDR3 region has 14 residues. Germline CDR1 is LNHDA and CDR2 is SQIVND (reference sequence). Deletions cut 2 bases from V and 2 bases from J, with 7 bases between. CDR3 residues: CASSIPGTYNEQFF. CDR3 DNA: TGTGCCAGTAGTATACCCGGGACCTACAATGAGCAGTTCTTC.